This T cell receptor (beta chain) was profiled in a study of shared clonotypes between healthy human individuals. The assay ran at deep level. Some clones are missing from TCRdb's copy, which holds only in-frame ones; the method was immunoSEQ multiplex PCR. The sample includes approximately 620,000 clones, roughly 97% of them seen just once. Germline V lookup: CDR1 MNHEY, CDR2 SMNVEV (reference sequence). This CDR3 region has 13 residues. V lost 3 bases and J 5 bases, leaving 10 bases between the germline ends. Findings and caveats of the study: In contrast to clonotypes shared by all four donors, non-shared clonotypes had lower generation probabilities.

Concerning this clone itself: The antigen remains unidentified.

The receptor was isolated from a woman aged 25 to 39 in good health. Specimen: naive CD4+ T cells sorted from blood. Subset meaning: CD45RA+ positively selected. The chain recombines TRBV27 with TRBJ1-1; the D gene is possibly TRBD1 (5 bases). CDR3 sequence reads: CASSFRERTEAFF. CDR3 DNA sequence: TGTGCCAGCAGTTTCAGGGAGAGGACTGAAGCTTTCTTT.